What follows is one T cell receptor beta chain and its context. Its antigen is still unknown. Only in-frame clones appear in the TCRdb table, and some are missing; sequencing was by immunoSEQ multiplex PCR. The repertoire consists of about 2 million clones, with 85% to 95% occurring once and the leading ten covering roughly 0.13%. Trimming cost V 2 bases and J 8 bases; bases outside gene matches: 9. This CDR3 region has 15 residues. Germline CDR1 and CDR2: MNHEY and SMNVEV (reference sequence). The sample belongs to a study of shared clonotypes between healthy human individuals. Study background: Three plates were used per donor for CD4 naive, three for CD4 memory, two for CD8 naive and one for CD8 memory.

Overall study findings and caveats: Across a handful of donors, naive CD4 shared around 5.1%, naive CD8 under 4%, memory CD4 2.3%, memory CD8 about 0.38%.

V gene TRBV27 combines with J gene TRBJ2-3, with TRBD2 identical over 8 bases. The sequence came from a man aged 18 to 29 in good health. Sample: naive CD4+ T cells sorted from blood. The subset denotes: CD45RA+ positively selected. The CDR3 reads CASSLVNSGVRTQYF. The CDR3 DNA reads as TGTGCCAGCAGTTTAGTCAATAGCGGGGTCCGTACGCAGTATTTT.